The source of this T cell receptor beta chain is a study of low-dose radiotherapy and immunotherapy resistance in tumors (dated by TCRdb to 2022 to 2024). Regarding the research as a whole: In Cohort 1, each fraction delivered 0.5 Gy every 2 weeks, and the prescribed total PTV dose was 6.5 Gy. Cohort 2 received 1 Gy per fraction every two weeks, with a total of 13 Gy over 26 weeks. Patients were given nivolumab as a 240 mg flat dose every two weeks and ipilimumab at 1 mg/kg every six weeks, with both drugs delivered intravenously. Intravenous cyclophosphamide at 200 mg/m2 was administered every two weeks, one day ahead of each radiation and immunotherapy administration. Aspirin 300 mg was taken orally once daily by patients for four cycles, starting on cycle 1 day 1. Randomization of trial participants into treatment groups was not performed. Eight patients were included in the translational analysis, namely three from the first dose cohort plus the first five from the second dose cohort.

Sequencing instrument: Illumina HiSeq 2500. First-strand cDNA was synthesized using Superscript III and a set of TRAV- and TRBV-specific primers, so that both TCRalpha and TCRbeta chains were covered. TCRs were amplified for 15 to 20 PCR cycles with Phusion, using a constant-region primer paired with the adapter attached to the V primers. The isolated mRNA was amplified using the MessageAmp II aRNA Amplification Kit, with in vitro transcription performed for approximately 16 hours at 37 degrees C. mRNA for TCR sequencing was isolated with the Dynabeads mRNA DIRECT Purification Kit. Indexed Illumina adapters were added in a second Phusion PCR of about 27 cycles, after which AMPure XP beads were used to purify the products. The paper's processing steps were these. Custom Perl scripts were used to pool TCR sequences that encoded the same protein, to remove out-of-frame sequences, and to calculate the abundance of each clonotype. TCR sequences supported by only a single read were excluded from analysis. Shannon entropy, Gini index, clonality, richness, and the frequency of TCRs shared between repertoires were included as repertoire metrics. TCRdb applied fastp at Q25 and MiXCR to the public reads, then kept only in-frame beta chains. Entries are consolidated by CDR3 protein sequence, retaining the most common genes and DNA. The V and J calls and clone size are TCRdb's, not the authors'. For this sample there are 75,000 to 95,000 distinct CDR3 sequences; under 25% appear just once. In total, the top ten clones hold about 13% of the sample.

This clonotype was detected only a few times. No antigen is known for it. Within one base of it there is no much larger clone, and no base qualities were kept. Reading the label with the study, this specimen's time point is: after trial treatment. Taken with the paper, the label for treatment or condition translates to: LDRT plus nivolumab, ipilimumab, low-dose cyclophosphamide and aspirin (RACIN trial). The donors came from RACIN, which was a single-arm phase I dose-escalation trial that paired nivolumab and ipilimumab with aspirin, low-dose cyclophosphamide and low-dose radiotherapy. To be eligible, a patient needed to have an advanced solid tumor that was TIL-negative. Based on the germline V gene (reference sequence), the CDR1 and CDR2 sequences are PRHDT and FYEKMQ. The CDR3 starts with the cysteine, ends with the phenylalanine, and has 14 residues. Only the CDR3 DNA stays, 42 bases, in frame from base 1. The V and J ends are trimmed by 6 bases and 5 bases, leaving 16 bases between them.

This receptor was identified in a female donor with ovarian cancer. The rearrangement combines TRBV13 with TRBJ2-5, and perhaps TRBD2 as D gene, on 7 matching bases. Material: PBMCs, obtained after low-dose radiotherapy plus immunotherapy. The CDR3 protein is CASRRGGGRETQYF. DNA sequence: TGTGCCAGCAGAAGGGGGGGGGGCCGGGAGACCCAGTACTTC.